A single sample is the source of the 5 T cell receptor beta chains below, sequenced in a study of cytomegalovirus exposure and HLA in healthy donors. PCR amplification relied on 60 Vbeta primers (plus 13 Jbeta primers). The repertoire was sequenced with immunoSEQ multiplex PCR; TCRdb's copy has only in-frame clones and lacks some. The sample holds approximately 150,000 clones, approximately 82% seen once. Sequencing was performed on PBMCs. These receptors were collected from a man aged 18 to 29 in good health and CMV-seropositive.

The chain joins TRBV5-1 to TRBJ2-1; the D gene is possibly TRBD2 (6 bases). The CDR3 totals 13 residues. Germline CDR1 and CDR2: SGHRS and YFSETQ. Trimming shortened V by 4 bases and J by 8 bases, and 13 bases separated the two germline ends. Here the CDR3 reads CASSGAGSDEQFF. DNA of the CDR3: TGCGCCAGCAGCGGAGCGGGCTCGGATGAGCAGTTCTTC. The entire variable domain, with the rest obtained from reference TRBV5-1 and TRBJ2-1, is as follows: KAGVTQTPRYLIKTRGQQVTLSCSPISGHRSVSWYQQTPGQGLQFLFEYFSETQRNKGNFPGRFSGRQFSNSRSEMNVSTLELGDSALYLCASSGAGSDEQFFGPGTRLTVL.

The chain uses TRBV5-6 and TRBJ1-1; the D is unclear. Per germline, CDR1 SGHDT and CDR2 YYEEEE. CDR3 size: 13 residues. V gave up 0 bases and J gave up 7 bases, with 10 bases separating them. The CDR3 DNA reads as TGTGCCAGCAGCTTGGCGGGTCCCAATGAAGCTTTCTTT. Its protein is CASSLAGPNEAFF.

The chain carries TRBV11-3 and TRBJ2-5; D not resolved. The CDR3 is 14 amino acids. Germline V CDR1 and CDR2: SGHNT, YENEEA. V was pared by 1 base and J by 0 bases, with 6 bases between. CDR3 nucleotides: TGTGCCAGCAGCTTAGGGCAGAACCAAGAGACCCAGTACTTC. Its translation: CASSLGQNQETQYF.

The V call is TRBV21-1, the J call TRBJ2-3; TRBD1 was called by the table and not checked on the DNA. TRBV21-1 has pseudogene status. The CDR3 spans 16 residues. The CDR3 region is CASSQPRAAKTDTQYF. As DNA, the CDR3 is TGTGCCAGCAGCCAACCCAGGGCAGCAAAAACAGATACGCAGTATTTT.

The genes are TRBV6-1 and TRBJ2-5; a weak D match, TRBD2 (5 bases). The CDR3 sequence is 13 residues long. Germline V gene sequence: CDR1 MNHNS, CDR2 SASEGT. The V end was cut by 8 bases, the J end by 4 bases, with 14 bases between. The DNA of the CDR3 is TGTGCCAGCGGGAGAGTGATAGGAGAGACCCAGTACTTC. Translation: CASGRVIGETQYF.